This T cell receptor (beta chain) was documented in a study of T cells in Graves' hyperthyroidism and ophthalmopathy. Germline trimming cut 2 bases from V and 5 bases from J; bases unmatched to any gene: 4. Germline V gene data show CDR1 as SGHTA and CDR2 as FQGTGA. The CDR3 contains 15 residues. This clonotype was seen ten or more times. Regions amplified from RNA transcripts were the TCR beta CDR3 regions. HTBI primers were used for first-round RT-PCR of the TCR CDR3. One entry per CDR3 protein results from TCRdb running MiXCR on the multiplex PCR reads. The sample includes about 480,000 distinct CDR3 sequences, 13% to 15% seen only once; the top ten take around a sixth.

The sequenced material came from blood. The chain joins TRBV7-3 to TRBJ2-1; 9 nucleotides agree with TRBD2. This sequence was found in a young woman with Graves' hyperthyroidism. CDR3 loop: CASSLSTSGNNEQFF. Written as DNA, the CDR3 is TGTGCCAGCAGCTTATCGACTAGCGGAAACAATGAGCAGTTCTTC. The full variable domain, rest sourced from reference TRBV7-3 and TRBJ2-1, is GAGVSQTPSNKVTEKGKYVELRCDPISGHTALYWYRQSLGQGPEFLIYFQGTGAADDSGLPNDRFFAVRPEGSVSTLKIQRTERGDSAVYLCASSLSTSGNNEQFFGPGTRLTVL.